A single sample gave rise to the 32 T cell receptor beta chains below, sequenced in a study of T cells in Graves' hyperthyroidism and ophthalmopathy. Amplification of TCR beta CDR3 regions used RNA as the template. During a first-round RT-PCR of the TCR CDR3, the HTBI primer set was used. MiXCR, applied by TCRdb to the multiplex PCR reads, yields one record per CDR3 protein. Seen here are about 570,000 distinct CDR3 sequences, just over 45% observed once, and the top ten hold around 19%. Sequenced input: peripheral blood or thyroid tissue (not recorded which). All receptors come from an adult woman with Graves' disease, either hyperthyroidism or ophthalmopathy (not recorded which).

The table lists this clonotype with many counts. The chain uses TRBV7-9 and TRBJ2-2, with D unresolved. Per the germline V gene, CDR1 is SEHNR and CDR2 is FQNEAQ (reference sequence). The CDR3 covers 16 residues. Deletions cut 2 bases from V and 0 bases from J, with 10 bases between. CDR3 DNA: TGTGCCAGCAGCTTACCAGACACGGCGAACACCGGGGAGCTGTTTTTT. It specifies CASSLPDTANTGELFF.

This clonotype showed up just a few times. The CDR3 nucleotides read TGTGCCAGCAGTCCCACAGGGGCCGGTCAGCCCCAGCATTTT. It encodes CASSPTGAGQPQHF. This sequence joins TRBV12-3 or TRBV12-4 and TRBJ1-5; 7 bases match TRBD1. With V trimmed by 5 bases and J by 6 bases, 7 bases remained unmatched. This CDR3 contains 14 residues.

There are many counts of this clonotype. The rearrangement joins TRBV12-5 to TRBJ2-5, with TRBD1 matching over 7 bases. Germline V gene data show CDR1 as LGHNT and CDR2 as FRNRAP. This CDR3 comprises 14 residues. The trim removed 7 bases at V and 5 bases at J, leaving 10 bases unmatched. CDR3 nucleotides: TGTGCTAGTGTAGGGACAGACTGTCGGGAGACCCAGTACTTC. This sequence encodes CASVGTDCRETQYF.

This clonotype is a singleton in its sample. This chain links TRBV7-9 with TRBJ1-5; D is ambiguous. CDR1 and CDR2 (germline): SEHNR, FQNEAQ (reference sequence). CDR3 size: 12 residues. The V gene lost 6 bases and the J gene lost 6 bases, with 9 bases spanning the gap. The CDR3 coding sequence is TGTGCCAGCAGTACGTCCAGTCAGCCCCAGCATTTT. It encodes CASSTSSQPQHF.

The chain couples TRBV3-1 to TRBJ1-2; D gene ambiguous. The CDR3 totals 14 residues. Germline V gene sequence: CDR1 LGHDT, CDR2 YNNKEL (reference sequence). Trimming removed 1 base from V and 4 bases from J, with 10 bases in between. The CDR3 bases are TGTGCCAGCAGCCAAGTTGCGGGCAGCTATGGCTACACCTTC. Translation: CASSQVAGSYGYTF.

This clonotype was counted a few times. J is TRBJ2-7 and V is TRBV15; weak D call: TRBD2 (6 bases). Trimming left V 5 bases short and J 2 bases short, with 10 bases between. The V gene's germline CDR1 is LNHNV and CDR2 YYDKDF (reference sequence). CDR3 length: 13 amino acids. The DNA of the CDR3 is TGTGCCACCAGCGAACGGGAGACCTACGAGCAGTACTTC. It yields the protein CATSERETYEQYF.

In its sample, this clonotype was seen many times. V is TRBV5-1 and J is TRBJ1-2; D possibly corresponds to TRBD1 (6 bases). Germline V lookup: CDR1 SGHRS, CDR2 YFSETQ. Trimming cost V 2 bases and J 5 bases, with 16 bases left between them. The CDR3 is made up of 15 amino acids. The CDR3 nucleotides read TGCGCCAGCAGCTTTTCATACGACAGGAGATATGGCTACACCTTC. As protein: CASSFSYDRRYGYTF.

This rearrangement joins TRBV5-1 to TRBJ1-1; D is undetermined. The CDR3 consists of 15 residues. Germline V gives CDR1 SGHRS, CDR2 YFSETQ. The V end lost 4 bases, the J end lost 5 bases, and 18 bases lay between the germline ends. CDR3 loop: CASSRFLGKQTEAFF. CDR3 in DNA: TGCGCCAGCAGCCGCTTCCTAGGGAAACAGACTGAAGCTTTCTTT.

This clonotype was detected only a few times. The junction differs from germline at one of its ends, possibly a read error. The chain combines TRBV20-1 with TRBJ2-1, with D perhaps matching TRBD2 (5 bases). Germline loops: CDR1 DFQATT, CDR2 SNEGSKA (reference sequence). The CDR3 totals 15 residues. The CDR3 sequence is CSASNGGESYNEQFF. CDR3 nucleotide sequence: TGCAGCGCTAGCAACGGCGGAGAGAGCTACAATGAGCAGTTCTTC.

The chain carries TRBV5-5 and TRBJ1-4; D is possibly TRBD1 (6 bases). This CDR3 spans 16 amino acids. In germline, CDR1 is SGHKS, CDR2 YYEKEE (reference sequence). V was clipped by 0 bases and J by 7 bases, with 16 bases between them. As DNA, the CDR3 is TGTGCCAGCAGCTTGGGCGGGGGGCTGGTTAGTGAAAAACTGTTTTTT. Translation: CASSLGGGLVSEKLFF.

The genes are TRBV7-2 and TRBJ2-7, with unresolved D. This CDR3 spans 10 amino acids. Germline CDR1 SGHTA, CDR2 FQGNSA. Trimming left V 0 bases short and J 9 bases short, with 3 bases between. CDR3 DNA: TGTGCCAGCAGCTTAGCGGTGCAGTACTTC. As protein: CASSLAVQYF.

This clonotype appeared a few times. The chain is built from TRBV2 and TRBJ1-2, with 7 bases fitting TRBD1. CDR3 size: 17 residues. Germline V lookup: CDR1 SNHLY, CDR2 FYNNEI. V lost 5 bases to trimming and J lost 3 bases; unmatched junction nucleotides: 15. The CDR3 region is CASSFWGTRQGDYGYTF. In DNA, the CDR3 is TGTGCCAGCAGTTTTTGGGGGACTCGACAGGGCGACTATGGCTACACCTTC.

CDR3 residues: CASWALAGTQYF. For the CDR3, the DNA is TGTGCCAGCTGGGCCCTAGCGGGGACCCAGTACTTC. This sequence joins TRBV6-1 and TRBJ2-5, with 8 bases aligning to TRBD2. This CDR3 has 12 amino acids. Germline loops: CDR1 MNHNS, CDR2 SASEGT. Germline trimming cut 8 bases from V and 7 bases from J; bases unmatched to any gene: 6.

In this sample, this clonotype turned up many times. The chain links TRBV4-1 to TRBJ1-2; D possibly corresponds to TRBD1 (6 bases). Looked up from germline, CDR1 is MGHRA and CDR2 is YSYEKL. The ends were cut back, 1 base at V and 5 bases at J, with 14 bases in the middle. This CDR3 has 15 amino acids. The CDR3 DNA reads as TGCGCCAGCAGCCAAGTTGGGGGGCAACGGTATGGCTACACCTTC. Translating gives CASSQVGGQRYGYTF.

The chain is built from TRBV2 and TRBJ1-2; 7 positions match TRBD1. Germline trimming cut 7 bases from V and 5 bases from J; bases unmatched to any gene: 7. There are 13 residues in the CDR3. Germline lookup yields CDR1 SNHLY and CDR2 FYNNEI. As DNA, the CDR3 is TGTGCCAGCATCGTGGGACAGTTGTATGGCTACACCTTC. It codes for CASIVGQLYGYTF.

This clonotype was seen ten or more times. V gene TRBV7-2 combines with J gene TRBJ1-1; 7 bases are a match to TRBD1. Trimming cost V 5 bases and J 2 bases; bases outside gene matches: 5. CDR1 is SGHTA and CDR2 is FQGNSA in the germline V gene. The CDR3 is 14 amino acids. The CDR3: CASSPPGGNTEAFF. The DNA for the CDR3 is TGTGCCAGCAGCCCTCCAGGGGGTAACACTGAAGCTTTCTTT.

Details on this clonotype: The junction departs from germline at one end; a sequencing error may be responsible. The rearrangement uses TRBV15 and TRBJ1-1, with TRBD1 as a possible D gene (5 bases). The CDR3 totals 17 residues. Germline CDR1 LNHNV, CDR2 YYDKDF (reference sequence). In DNA form, the CDR3 reads TGTGCCACCAGCAGAGATAGCGGGGGGGAGGCGAACACTGAAGCTTTCTTC. Its protein product is CATSRDSGGEANTEAFF.

The gene calls are TRBV15 and TRBJ2-6; 8 bases line up with TRBD1. This CDR3 contains 17 residues. Trimming cost V 2 bases and J 5 bases; bases outside gene matches: 8. Germline V CDR1 and CDR2: LNHNV, YYDKDF (reference sequence). Here the CDR3 DNA reads TGTGCCACCAGCAGAACCGGGACAGGAGTGAGGGCCAACGTCCTGACTTTC. Protein: CATSRTGTGVRANVLTF.

This clonotype came up many times. This chain joins TRBV19 and TRBJ1-1, with D hard to call. The CDR3 spans 13 residues. Germline loops: CDR1 LNHDA, CDR2 SQIVND (reference sequence). Trimming took 5 bases from V and 3 from J, leaving 10 bases between them. The CDR3 protein is CASSPTPDTEAFF. CDR3 sequence (DNA): TGTGCCAGTAGTCCCACCCCTGACACTGAAGCTTTCTTT.

The gene calls are TRBV7-3 and TRBJ1-1, with D maybe TRBD1 (5 bases). The CDR3 is 15 residues long. Germline CDR1 and CDR2: SGHTA and FQGTGA. V lost 2 bases to trimming and J lost 1 base, with 11 bases between them. CDR3 coding DNA: TGTGCCAGCAGCTTACTCCCGGGGGAGAACACTGAAGCTTTCTTT. Protein product: CASSLLPGENTEAFF.

This clonotype was seen at least ten times. The chain is built from TRBV4-1 and TRBJ2-7, with no clear D. This CDR3 has 14 amino acids. Trimming removed 2 bases from V and 1 base from J, with 9 bases in between. Per the germline V gene, CDR1 is MGHRA and CDR2 is YSYEKL. The CDR3 sequence is CASSQPLRSYEQYF. The CDR3 DNA reads TGCGCCAGCAGCCAACCACTGAGATCCTACGAGCAGTACTTC.

This clonotype occurred a few times. The chain links TRBV3-1 to TRBJ2-2; D not certain. From germline, CDR1 is LGHDT and CDR2 YNNKEL (reference sequence). V was pared by 4 bases and J by 1 base, with 10 bases between. The CDR3 runs 15 residues. CDR3 coding DNA: TGTGCCAGCAGCCCCCCAAATCTGAACACCGGGGAGCTGTTTTTT. It encodes CASSPPNLNTGELFF. The complete variable domain, with remaining parts taken from reference TRBV3-1 and TRBJ2-2, reads DTAVSQTPKYLVTQMGNDKSIKCEQNLGHDTMYWYKQDSKKFLKIMFSYNNKELIINETVPNRFSPKSPDKAHLNLHINSLELGDSAVYFCASSPPNLNTGELFFGEGSRLTVL.

This clonotype was picked up many times. The V call is TRBV27, the J call TRBJ1-6; D ambiguous. This CDR3 spans 15 amino acids. Germline V gene data show CDR1 as MNHEY and CDR2 as SMNVEV (reference sequence). V lost 4 bases and J lost 2, with 9 bases in between. Here the CDR3 DNA reads TGTGCCAGCAGTTCGCAGAGAACCTATAATTCACCCCTCCACTTT. It is translated as CASSSQRTYNSPLHF.

The J gene is TRBJ2-7, the V gene TRBV7-2; D not certain. Looked up from germline, CDR1 is SGHTA and CDR2 is FQGNSA. Trimming removed 3 bases from V and 3 bases from J, with 12 bases in between. This CDR3 has 14 residues. This CDR3 is CASSLATLYYEQYF. As DNA, the CDR3 is TGTGCCAGCAGCTTGGCTACTCTATACTACGAGCAGTACTTC.

This clonotype was observed many times. The chain joins TRBV7-2 to TRBJ2-2; D is unresolved. Per the germline V gene, CDR1 is SGHTA and CDR2 is FQGNSA. This CDR3 has 15 residues. V dropped 1 base and J dropped 7 bases, with 13 bases sitting between them. The CDR3 loop reads CASSLGSRVYGELFF. The CDR3, as DNA: TGTGCCAGCAGCTTAGGTAGTAGGGTCTACGGGGAGCTGTTTTTT.

This clonotype was recorded at least ten times. This chain joins TRBV12-3 or TRBV12-4 and TRBJ2-2, with 7 bases fitting TRBD1. J lost 5 bases, V lost 3 bases, and 3 bases had no gene match. This CDR3 has 14 amino acids. The CDR3 nucleotides are TGTGCCAGCAGTTTGGACAGGTCTACCGGGGAGCTGTTTTTT. Protein: CASSLDRSTGELFF.

The genes are TRBV14 and TRBJ1-6; D unclear. Looked up from germline, CDR1 is SGHDN and CDR2 is FVKESK. Trimming took 1 base from V and 14 from J, leaving 6 bases between them. The CDR3 consists of 11 residues. The CDR3 region is CASSQGGTLHF. CDR3 nucleotides: TGTGCCAGCAGCCAAGGCGGGACCCTCCACTTT.

The chain employs TRBV20-1 and TRBJ2-5; unclear D gene. V shed 1 base and J shed 9 bases, with 18 bases lying between them. CDR1 and CDR2 from the germline V gene are DFQATT and SNEGSKA (reference sequence). The CDR3 runs to 14 residues. The CDR3 DNA reads as TGCAGTGCTAGAGTAGGGTCGCGCAATCAGCCCCAGTACTTC. Amino acids: CSARVGSRNQPQYF.

This clonotype was observed many times. The chain recombines TRBV5-1 with TRBJ1-3; D is unresolved. This CDR3 has 19 amino acids. Per germline, CDR1 SGHRS and CDR2 YFSETQ. Trimming took 0 bases from V and 0 from J, leaving 19 bases between them. Here the CDR3 reads CASSLAPSIGRISGNTIYF. The DNA for the CDR3 is TGCGCCAGCAGCTTGGCCCCCTCGATAGGCAGGATCTCTGGAAACACCATATATTTT.

There are a few counts of this clonotype. This is likely a read error, given that the CDR3 carries no conserved phenylalanine or tryptophan at its end. The DNA is left out, because the CDR3 cannot be placed on it with certainty; the CDR3 is given as TCRdb lists it. The chain joins TRBV20-1 to TRBJ1-4; no check of the table's D call, TRBD1, against the DNA was made. Germline CDR1 DFQATT, CDR2 SNEGSKA (reference sequence). The CDR3 is 8 amino acids long, termini counted. The CDR3 region is CSATEGGA.

This clonotype has a count of ten or more. The CDR3 region has the DNA TGTGCCAGCAGCCAGACAGGGTCGGATTCACCCCTCCACTTT. Translated: CASSQTGSDSPLHF. This chain uses TRBV3-1 with TRBJ1-6; the match to TRBD1 covers 7 bases. The ends lost 3 bases at V and 8 bases at J; junction bases unmatched: 4. Germline V CDR1 and CDR2: LGHDT, YNNKEL (reference sequence). The CDR3 is 14 residues long.

This clonotype was detected only a few times. V and J are TRBV10-3 and TRBJ1-4; D gene unclear. The germline V and J ends were trimmed by 2 bases and 7 bases, with 11 bases remaining between them. This CDR3 contains 14 residues. The germline gives CDR1 ENHRY, CDR2 SYGVKD. The chain's CDR3 is CAISEGGLGEKLFF. CDR3 sequence (DNA): TGTGCCATCAGTGAGGGAGGCCTCGGTGAAAAACTGTTTTTT.